The sample holds a few counts of the clone carrying this T cell receptor (beta chain). Its target is unknown. The entry originates in a study of blood T cells in healthy people across ages. Primed by a sample-barcoded 5' primer and a J-beta primer mix, a second PCR proceeded for roughly 6 to 12 cycles. TCRdb re-derived calls from the 5' RACE reads in MiXCR, one entry per CDR3 protein. The sample shows about 670,000 distinct CDR3 sequences, less than 45% of them seen only once. The CDR3 is made up of 14 amino acids. V dropped 4 bases and J dropped 4 bases, with 12 bases sitting between them. Study-level results: From one million sequenced T cells, diversity estimates were lower bounds. Strongly correlated with naive T cell percentage was TCR beta diversity.

J is TRBJ2-3 and V is TRBV12-3 or TRBV12-4, with D perhaps matching TRBD2 (5 bases). This TCR derives from a man older than 75 in good health. The sequenced sample was blood. CDR3 sequence: CASSSREAADTQYF. The CDR3, as DNA: TGTGCCAGCAGTTCCCGGGAAGCGGCAGATACGCAGTATTTT.